This is a list of T cell receptor beta chains from one sample in a study of PD-1 blockade in classical Hodgkin lymphoma. TCRdb's table, derived via immunoSEQ multiplex PCR, lists solely in-frame clones and lacks some. The sample holds 70,000 or so clones, about two thirds seen once. Sample: peripheral blood mononuclear cells (PBMCs), taken before the second cycle of nivolumab. Receptor source: a human donor with classical Hodgkin lymphoma. CDR3s include the opening cysteine and the closing phenylalanine or tryptophan. D genes are given only for firm matches. For some rows the clone size is stated as once, few or many, or as a class when expanded; others skip it.

NA,TRBV4-1,TRBJ1-2,few,CASSQDAGPYGYTF,TGCGCCAGCAGCCAAGATGCAGGGCCCTATGGCTACACCTTC
NA,TRBV7-6,TRBJ2-5,NA,CASSFPLPGPETQYF,TGTGCCAGCAGCTTCCCCCTCCCAGGTCCGGAGACCCAGTACTTC
TRBD1,TRBV2,TRBJ1-5,NA,CASSAGRGLLRGNQPQHF,TGTGCCAGCAGTGCGGGCAGGGGGCTTCTTCGGGGCAATCAGCCCCAGCATTTT
NA,TRBV27,TRBJ2-2,NA,CASSFGVVSGELFF,TGTGCCAGCAGTTTCGGGGTTGTTTCCGGGGAGCTGTTTTTT
TRBD2,TRBV7-8,TRBJ2-1,NA,CASSLGLAGNNEQFF,TGTGCCAGCAGCCTTGGACTAGCGGGGAACAATGAGCAGTTCTTC
NA,TRBV5-6,TRBJ1-1,once,CASSLHSEAFF,TGTGCCAGCAGCTTGCACAGTGAAGCTTTCTTT
TRBD1,TRBV29-1,TRBJ2-3,NA,CSADTGGDTQYF,TGCAGCGCAGACACAGGGGGGGATACGCAGTATTTT
NA,TRBV6-5,TRBJ2-4,NA,CASSYRPVLAKNIQYF,TGTGCCAGCAGTTACAGACCAGTACTAGCCAAAAACATTCAGTACTTC
TRBD1,TRBV27,TRBJ2-1,NA,CASSSFRDSYNEQFF,TGTGCCAGCAGTTCCTTCCGGGACAGCTACAATGAGCAGTTCTTC
NA,TRBV11-3,TRBJ2-3,NA,CASSRRSDTQYF,TGTGCCAGCAGCCGTCGGTCAGATACGCAGTATTTT
NA,TRBV5-1,TRBJ1-1,NA,CASSSQGPNTEAFF,TGCGCCAGCAGCTCCCAAGGTCCGAACACTGAAGCTTTCTTT
NA,TRBV5-1,TRBJ1-4,NA,CASSRQSGNEKLFF,TGCGCCAGCAGCCGACAGTCCGGTAATGAAAAACTGTTTTTT
NA,TRBV21-1,TRBJ2-1,NA,CASSKACPCLSVYNEQFF,TGTGCCAGCAGCAAGGCCTGCCCTTGTCTATCCGTCTACAATGAGCAGTTCTTC
NA,TRBV5-1,TRBJ2-6,NA,CASSSGAGSSGANVLTF,TGCGCCAGCAGCTCCGGGGCAGGTTCCTCTGGGGCCAACGTCCTGACTTTC
NA,TRBV6-6,TRBJ1-1,once,CASSLTGTPNTEAFF,TGTGCCAGCAGCCTTACCGGGACACCGAACACTGAAGCTTTCTTT
NA,TRBV27,TRBJ1-4,NA,CASSHQVNEKLFF,TGTGCCAGCAGTCACCAGGTTAATGAAAAACTGTTTTTT
NA,TRBV5-1,TRBJ1-2,NA,CASSLATVNYGYTF,TGCGCCAGCAGCTTGGCGACAGTTAACTATGGCTACACCTTC
NA,TRBV6-5,TRBJ1-6,once,CASSSGGPGGNSPLHF,TGTGCCAGCAGTTCGGGGGGACCTGGGGGTAATTCACCCCTCCACTTT
TRBD2,TRBV2,TRBJ2-1,NA,CASSDAGGPTFF,TGTGCCAGCAGTGACGCGGGAGGGCCTACCTTCTTC
NA,TRBV28,TRBJ1-1,NA,CASSFPEADMNTEAFF,TGTGCCAGCAGTTTCCCAGAAGCCGACATGAACACTGAAGCTTTCTTT
NA,TRBV5-1,TRBJ2-7,NA,CASSRTTGEGHEQYF,TGCGCCAGCAGCCGAACGACAGGGGAGGGGCACGAGCAGTACTTC
NA,TRBV5-1,TRBJ1-5,NA,CASSLDGGFNQPQHF,TGCGCCAGCAGCCTCGACGGGGGATTCAATCAGCCCCAGCATTTT
TRBD2,TRBV28,TRBJ2-1,NA,CASSWTSGGINNEQFF,TGTGCCAGCAGTTGGACTAGCGGGGGAATAAACAATGAGCAGTTCTTC
NA,TRBV11-2,TRBJ1-1,NA,CASSLWALNTEAFF,TGTGCCAGCAGCTTATGGGCCCTGAACACTGAAGCTTTCTTT
TRBD1,TRBV10-1,TRBJ1-1,NA,CASSESRDSSEAFF,TGCGCCAGCAGTGAGTCTAGGGACAGCTCTGAAGCTTTCTTT
NA,TRBV9,TRBJ1-1,NA,CASSPDTNTEAFF,TGTGCCAGCAGCCCCGACACGAACACTGAAGCTTTCTTT